The T cell receptor (beta chain) described here comes from a study of Graves' ophthalmopathy and Graves' hyperthyroidism. Study-wide context: At the time of initial diagnosis and before any treatment, peripheral blood was collected.

Investigators amplified TCR beta CDR3 regions from RNA transcripts. HTBI primers served in a first-round RT-PCR, which a second-round multiplex PCR followed. One entry per CDR3 protein results from TCRdb running MiXCR on the multiplex PCR reads. The data show fewer than 400,000 distinct CDR3 sequences, about 16% seen once. This clonotype has ten or more counts. Ophthalmopathy was moderately-to-severely active, CAS at least 3, NOSPECS at least 4, lasting under 3 months. Uncontrolled infections, pregnancy, lactation or other autoimmune diseases led to patient exclusion. The CDR3 is made up of 15 amino acids. Trimming shortened V by 7 bases and J by 11 bases, and 24 bases separated the two germline ends. Germline V CDR1 and CDR2: SEHNR, FQNEAQ (reference sequence).

Source material: peripheral blood. The V gene is TRBV7-9, the J gene TRBJ1-3; D might be TRBD1 (6 bases). The clonotype was recovered from a young woman with Graves' ophthalmopathy. In nucleotides, the CDR3 is TGTGCCAGCACCGTTAGGAAAGACAGGATGGGCCCCATATATTTT. It yields the protein CASTVRKDRMGPIYF.